This entry is about one TCR beta chain. The germline V gene has CDR1 SEHNR and CDR2 FQNEAQ (reference sequence). The CDR3 consists of 13 residues. V was pared by 5 bases and J by 2 bases, with 6 bases between. This sample was included in a study of blood T cell repertoires in COVID-19. Study as a whole: The United States, Italy and Spain supplied acute and convalescent COVID-19 samples.

During active infection, Seattle patients enrolled and were then monitored through disease. Methods used by the authors: From reference gene primer amplification, estimates of nucleated cell counts were derived. Sequencing used immunoSEQ multiplex PCR; TCRdb keeps in-frame clones, though not all of them. D and trimming come from the DNA, and the V and J calls and clone size come from that table. The sample records a few hundred thousand clones, about 88% being singletons. The sequence was obtained from a woman aged 55 to 70 with COVID-19, enrolled during active disease. The chain has TRBV7-9 and TRBJ1-4; D ambiguous. Sequencing was performed on peripheral blood. The DNA of the CDR3 is TGTGCCAGCAGCAGAGGGACTAATGAAAAACTGTTTTTT. Translating gives CASSRGTNEKLFF.